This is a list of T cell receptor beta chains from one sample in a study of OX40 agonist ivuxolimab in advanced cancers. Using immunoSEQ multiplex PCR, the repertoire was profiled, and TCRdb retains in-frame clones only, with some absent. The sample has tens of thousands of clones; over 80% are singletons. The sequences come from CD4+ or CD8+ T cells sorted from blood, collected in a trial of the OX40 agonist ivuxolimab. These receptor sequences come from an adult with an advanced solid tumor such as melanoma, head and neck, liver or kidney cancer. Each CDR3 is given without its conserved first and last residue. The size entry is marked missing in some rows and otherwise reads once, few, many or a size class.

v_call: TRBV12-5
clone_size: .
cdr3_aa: ASGLWTGTNTEAF

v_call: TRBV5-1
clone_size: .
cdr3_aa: ASSLEGASYEQY

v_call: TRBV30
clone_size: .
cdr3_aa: AWSVNTEAF

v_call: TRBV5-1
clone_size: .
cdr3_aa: ASIPRAGLNTEAF

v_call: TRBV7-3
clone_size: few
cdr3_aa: ASSRDRVYEQY

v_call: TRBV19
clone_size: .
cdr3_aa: ASSTNRDSFYNEQF

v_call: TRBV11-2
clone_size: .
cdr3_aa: ASSLGTGVGEQY

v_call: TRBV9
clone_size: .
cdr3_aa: ASSAGTVTSNEQF

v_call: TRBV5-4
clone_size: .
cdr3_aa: ASSPAAGSFQETQY

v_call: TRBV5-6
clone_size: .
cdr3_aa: ASSGGNQPQH

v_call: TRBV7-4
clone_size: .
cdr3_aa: ASSRRRSGETQY

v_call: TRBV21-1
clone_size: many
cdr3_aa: ASSPRALSRVRRSYEQY

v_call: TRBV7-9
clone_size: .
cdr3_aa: ASSLLITEAF

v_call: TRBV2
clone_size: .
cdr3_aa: ASRVGQSSYEQY

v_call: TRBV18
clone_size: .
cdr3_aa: ASSLTSILGDTEAF

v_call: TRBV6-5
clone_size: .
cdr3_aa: ASSPPGGPQETQY

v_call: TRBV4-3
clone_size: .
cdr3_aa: ASSLGTAISTDTQY

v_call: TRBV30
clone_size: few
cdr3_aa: AWTGETEAF

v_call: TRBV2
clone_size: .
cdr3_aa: ASTKGLAGEKETQY

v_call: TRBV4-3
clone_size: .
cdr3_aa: ASSLGQLVGEQY

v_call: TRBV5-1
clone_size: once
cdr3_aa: AGSSSRDRSTEAF

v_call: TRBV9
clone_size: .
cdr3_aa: ASSVTRMGISKSYNEQF